The clone carrying this TCR beta chain was observed a handful of times. Its specificity is unknown. These data belong to a study of beta chain features in type 1 diabetes. CD4+ cells of the naive, central memory, regulatory and stem cell-like memory types were sorted via CD45RO/CCR7/CD25/CD127/CD95/CD27. Sequencing targeted expressed TCRB transcripts, as all isolated RNA had been reverse transcribed. Mean read depth for naive, central memory and regulatory T cell samples was some 3.8 million reads. Here immunoSEQ multiplex PCR was the method, and the copy in TCRdb shows in-frame clones only, minus some. Of roughly 150,000 clones listed, 7.8% are singletons. Germline CDR1 and CDR2: LGHNA and YSLEER. The CDR3 length is 14 residues. V was shortened by 0 bases and J by 8 bases, with 13 bases between the two germline ends. Study outcomes and limitations: Significant though moderate, a shortening of TCRB CDR3s appeared in all four CD4+ subsets of Type 1 diabetes patients. It was among patients, rather than healthy donors, that naive, central memory and Treg TCRB repertoires appeared more similar. VDJ junctions from type 1 diabetes patients carried fewer insertions and larger deletions.

The sequence came from a woman aged 40 to 50 with type 1 diabetes. Source material: central memory CD4+ T cells from blood. The chain has TRBV4-3 and TRBJ1-2; perhaps TRBD1 as D (6 bases). For the CDR3, the DNA is TGCGCCAGCAGCCAAGACCCTCAGGGGAACGGCTACACCTTC. Its translation: CASSQDPQGNGYTF.